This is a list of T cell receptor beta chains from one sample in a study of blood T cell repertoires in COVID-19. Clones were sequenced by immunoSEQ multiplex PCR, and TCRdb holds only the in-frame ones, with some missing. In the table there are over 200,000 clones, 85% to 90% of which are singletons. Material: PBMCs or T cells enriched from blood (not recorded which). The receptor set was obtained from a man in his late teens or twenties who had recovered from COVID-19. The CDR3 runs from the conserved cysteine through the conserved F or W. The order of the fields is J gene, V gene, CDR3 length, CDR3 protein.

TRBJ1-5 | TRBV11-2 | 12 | CASSLNQQPQHF
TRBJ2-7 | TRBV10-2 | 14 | CASIQTGAPLEQYF
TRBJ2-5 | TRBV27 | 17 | CASSVRGRLAGLETQYF
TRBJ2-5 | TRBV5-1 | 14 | CASSPGLAGETQYF
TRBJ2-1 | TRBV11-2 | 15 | CASSLRDRVTNEQFF
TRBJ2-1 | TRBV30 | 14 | CAWAGTSAYNEQFF
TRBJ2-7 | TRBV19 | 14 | CASSISGRRDEQYF
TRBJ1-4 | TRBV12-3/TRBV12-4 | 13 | CASKRTGEEKLFF
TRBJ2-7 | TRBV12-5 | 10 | CASAEGEQYF
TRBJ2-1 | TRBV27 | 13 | CASSLSRDNEQFF
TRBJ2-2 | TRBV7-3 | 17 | CASSLNVLGAGTGELFF
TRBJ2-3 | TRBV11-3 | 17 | CASSPLSGTVSTDTQYF
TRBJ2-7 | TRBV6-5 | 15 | CASRTTSGDSYEQYF
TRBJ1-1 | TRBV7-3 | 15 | CASSFDRVMNTEAFF
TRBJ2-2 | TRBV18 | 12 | CASSQPGGELFF
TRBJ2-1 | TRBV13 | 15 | CASSWGQGPYNEQFF
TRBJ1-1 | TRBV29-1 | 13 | CSVVPRGNTEAFF
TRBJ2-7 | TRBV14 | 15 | CASSQARGWTYEQYF
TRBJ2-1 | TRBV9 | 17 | CASSVDSSGRAFNEQFF
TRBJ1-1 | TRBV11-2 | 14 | CASTGVGAGTEAFF
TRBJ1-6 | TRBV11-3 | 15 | CASSLGAGSNSPLHF
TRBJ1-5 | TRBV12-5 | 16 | CASGSPDREDNQPQHF
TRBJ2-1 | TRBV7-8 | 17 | CASSSYEAGGSYNEQFF
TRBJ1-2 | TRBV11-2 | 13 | CASSRDRLYGYTF
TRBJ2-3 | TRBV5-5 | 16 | CASSQKTGESTDTQYF
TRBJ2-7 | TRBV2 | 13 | CASRPGGFNEQYF
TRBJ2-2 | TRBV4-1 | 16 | CASSRGGSTNTGELFF
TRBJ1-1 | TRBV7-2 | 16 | CASTVPSTGGKTEAFF